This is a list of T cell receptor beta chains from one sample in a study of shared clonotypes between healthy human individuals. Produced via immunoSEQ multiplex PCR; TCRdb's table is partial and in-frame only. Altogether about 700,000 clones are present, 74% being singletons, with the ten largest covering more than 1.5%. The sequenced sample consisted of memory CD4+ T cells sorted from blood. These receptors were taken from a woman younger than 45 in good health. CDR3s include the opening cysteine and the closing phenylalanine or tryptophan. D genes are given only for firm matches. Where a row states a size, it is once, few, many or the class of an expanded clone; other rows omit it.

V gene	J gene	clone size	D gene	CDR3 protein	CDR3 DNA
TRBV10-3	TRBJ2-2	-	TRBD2	CAIGFTSANANTGELFF	TGTGCCATCGGATTTACTAGCGCAAACGCGAACACCGGGGAGCTGTTTTTT
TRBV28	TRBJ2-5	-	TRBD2	CASSTPGLAGVPWGTQYF	TGTGCCAGCAGTACGCCCGGACTAGCGGGTGTACCTTGGGGGACCCAGTACTTC
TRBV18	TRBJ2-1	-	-	CASSRPLGGVYNEQFF	TGTGCCAGCTCACGGCCCCTAGGAGGGGTCTACAATGAGCAGTTCTTC
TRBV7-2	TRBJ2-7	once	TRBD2	CASSLVSGSSYEQYF	TGTGCCAGCAGCTTAGTTAGCGGGAGCTCCTACGAGCAGTACTTC
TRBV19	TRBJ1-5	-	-	CASSILLPTGGNQPQHF	TGTGCCAGTAGTATTTTACTGCCCACAGGTGGCAATCAGCCCCAGCATTTT
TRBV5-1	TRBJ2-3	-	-	CASSLGNTEDTQYF	TGCGCCAGCAGCTTGGGGAACACGGAGGATACGCAGTATTTT
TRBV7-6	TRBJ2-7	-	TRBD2	CASSDSGGAYEQYF	TGTGCCAGCAGCGATAGCGGGGGGGCCTACGAGCAGTACTTC
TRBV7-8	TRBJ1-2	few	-	CASSLYPGAGSYTF	TGTGCCAGCAGCTTATATCCGGGTGCGGGAAGCTACACCTTC
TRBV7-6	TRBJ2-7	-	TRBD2	CASSLVSRLAGVKNEQYF	TGTGCCAGCAGCTTAGTTTCGAGATTAGCGGGAGTCAAAAACGAGCAGTACTTC
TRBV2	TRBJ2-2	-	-	CASSEAVWGGATGELFF	TGTGCCAGCAGTGAAGCAGTATGGGGGGGCGCCACCGGGGAGCTGTTTTTT
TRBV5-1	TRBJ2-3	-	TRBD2	CASSLELAGGTDTQYF	TGCGCCAGCAGCTTGGAACTAGCGGGCGGGACAGATACGCAGTATTTT
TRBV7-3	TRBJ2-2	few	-	CASSKGPNTGELFF	TGTGCCAGCAGCAAGGGACCAAACACCGGGGAGCTGTTTTTT
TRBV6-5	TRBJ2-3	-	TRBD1	CASSPRGRTDTQYF	TGTGCCAGCAGCCCCAGGGGGCGAACAGATACGCAGTATTTT
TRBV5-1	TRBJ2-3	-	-	CASSLGQGADTQYF	TGCGCCAGCAGCTTGGGGCAGGGTGCCGATACGCAGTATTTT
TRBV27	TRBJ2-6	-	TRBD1	CASSKDRGQAGANVLTF	TGTGCCAGCAGCAAGGACAGGGGGCAAGCTGGGGCCAACGTCCTGACTTTC
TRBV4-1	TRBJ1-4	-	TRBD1	CASSLPGTGGEKLFF	TGCGCCAGCAGCTTACCCGGGACAGGGGGAGAAAAACTGTTTTTT
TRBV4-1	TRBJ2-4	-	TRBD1	CASSQPRDRGVGKNIQYF	TGCGCCAGCAGCCAGCCCCGGGACAGGGGGGTCGGCAAAAACATTCAGTACTTC
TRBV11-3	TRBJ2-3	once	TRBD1	CASSFDRDGDTQYF	TGTGCCAGCAGCTTTGACAGGGATGGGGATACGCAGTATTTT
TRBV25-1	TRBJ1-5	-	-	CASSEKGHNQPQHF	TGTGCCAGCAGTGAGAAGGGGCACAATCAGCCCCAGCATTTT
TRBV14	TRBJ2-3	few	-	CASSLLADTQYF	TGTGCCAGCAGCCTACTAGCAGATACGCAGTATTTT
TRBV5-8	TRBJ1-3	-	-	CASSVGLPSGNTIYF	TGTGCCAGCAGCGTTGGACTGCCCTCTGGAAACACCATATATTTT
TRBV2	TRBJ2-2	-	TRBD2	CAGTGTTNTGELFF	TGTGCCGGTACCGGGACTACCAACACCGGGGAGCTGTTTTTT
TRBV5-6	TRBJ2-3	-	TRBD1	CASSQGAHRTDTQYF	TGTGCCAGCAGCCAGGGGGCTCATCGCACAGATACGCAGTATTTT
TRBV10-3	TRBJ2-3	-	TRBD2	CAISDQRLAGGIDTQYF	TGTGCCATCAGTGACCAACGACTAGCGGGAGGGATAGATACGCAGTATTTT
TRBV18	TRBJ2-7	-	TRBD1	CASSRDSLSYEQYF	TGTGCCAGCTCCAGGGACAGTCTCTCCTACGAGCAGTACTTC
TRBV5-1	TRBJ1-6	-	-	CASSSPGQNSPLHF	TGCGCCAGCAGCAGCCCGGGACAAAATTCACCCCTCCACTTT
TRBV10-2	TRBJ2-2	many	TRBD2	CASRTSGGTGELFF	TGCGCCAGCAGGACTAGCGGGGGAACCGGGGAGCTGTTTTTT
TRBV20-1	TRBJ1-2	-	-	CSAFRYGYTF	TGCAGTGCCTTTCGCTATGGCTACACCTTC
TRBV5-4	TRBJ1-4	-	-	CASSSGAGVGEKLFF	TGTGCCAGCAGCTCTGGGGCAGGGGTTGGTGAAAAACTGTTTTTT
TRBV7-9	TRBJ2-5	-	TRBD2	CASSLYRREGRETQYF	TGTGCCAGCAGCTTATACCGGCGGGAGGGCCGGGAGACCCAGTACTTC
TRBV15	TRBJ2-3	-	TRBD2	CATSRGLARDTQYF	TGTGCCACCAGCAGAGGACTAGCGAGAGATACGCAGTATTTT
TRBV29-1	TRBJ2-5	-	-	CSVVTRQETQYF	TGCAGCGTTGTCACGCGGCAGGAGACCCAGTACTTC
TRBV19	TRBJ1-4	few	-	CASTDMREKLFF	TGTGCCAGTACGGACATGCGTGAAAAACTGTTTTTT
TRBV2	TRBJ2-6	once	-	CASSGTSQSSGANVLTF	TGTGCCAGCAGTGGGACGTCACAGAGCTCTGGGGCCAACGTCCTGACTTTC
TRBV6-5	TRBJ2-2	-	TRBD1	CASSYDRARSGELFF	TGTGCCAGCAGTTACGACAGGGCTCGATCCGGGGAGCTGTTTTTT
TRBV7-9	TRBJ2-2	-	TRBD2	CASSLVPLSGRAIGELFF	TGTGCCAGCAGCTTAGTACCCTTAAGCGGGAGGGCCATTGGGGAGCTGTTTTTT
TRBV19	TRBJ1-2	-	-	CASSRQNYGYTF	TGTGCCAGTAGTCGGCAAAACTATGGCTACACCTTC
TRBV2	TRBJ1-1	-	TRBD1	CASSKGQGYFITEAFF	TGTGCCAGCAGTAAGGGACAGGGGTATTTTATAACTGAAGCTTTCTTT
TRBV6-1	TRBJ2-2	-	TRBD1	CASSGETGGFTGELFF	TGTGCCAGCAGTGGGGAGACAGGGGGCTTTACCGGGGAGCTGTTTTTT
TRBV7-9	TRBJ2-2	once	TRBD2	CASSPSGGLPGELFF	TGTGCCAGCAGTCCGTCGGGGGGGCTCCCCGGGGAGCTGTTTTTT
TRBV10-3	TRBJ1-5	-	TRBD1	CAISGQGGNQPQHF	TGTGCCATCAGTGGACAGGGAGGCAATCAGCCCCAGCATTTT
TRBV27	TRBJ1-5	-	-	CASRPWRLDSNQPQHF	TGTGCCAGCAGACCCTGGCGGCTCGATAGCAATCAGCCCCAGCATTTT
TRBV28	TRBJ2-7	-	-	CASSPPGGAYEQYF	TGTGCCAGCAGCCCCCCGGGCGGGGCCTACGAGCAGTACTTC
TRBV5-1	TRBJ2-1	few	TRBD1	CASSLGDRDLNEQFF	TGCGCCAGCAGCTTGGGGGACAGAGACCTCAATGAGCAGTTCTTC
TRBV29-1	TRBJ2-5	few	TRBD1	CSVNRQGAETQYF	TGCAGCGTTAACCGACAGGGTGCGGAGACCCAGTACTTC
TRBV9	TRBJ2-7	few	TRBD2	CASSAGGLAESYEQYF	TGTGCCAGCAGCGCGGGGGGACTAGCCGAGTCTTACGAGCAGTACTTC
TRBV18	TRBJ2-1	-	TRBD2	CASSPLQISGTYNEQFF	TGTGCCAGCTCACCACTCCAGATTAGCGGGACCTACAATGAGCAGTTCTTC
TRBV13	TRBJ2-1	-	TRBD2	CASSPLAGAANEQFF	TGTGCCAGCAGCCCCCTAGCGGGAGCGGCAAATGAGCAGTTCTTC
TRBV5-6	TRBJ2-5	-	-	CASSLGAGQETQYF	TGTGCCAGCAGCTTGGGGGCGGGCCAGGAGACCCAGTACTTC